This T cell receptor (beta chain) was recorded in a study of blood T cell repertoires in COVID-19. The wider study: The samples span acute and convalescent COVID-19 from the United States, Italy and Spain. Nucleic acid was either cDNA or gDNA, and it came from T cells, B-cell-depleted T cells, or PBMCs.

Authors' data handling: Nucleated cell number was recorded as an estimate derived from reference gene primer amplification. TCRdb's table, derived via immunoSEQ multiplex PCR, lists solely in-frame clones and lacks some. V and J calls and clone size come straight from that table; D and trimming were deduced from the DNA. This repertoire shows some 250,000 clones, about 88% found once; its top ten account for under 2.5%. Germline assignment: CDR1 LGHNA and CDR2 YSLEER. V was trimmed by 1 base and J by 4 bases, leaving 14 bases between them. The CDR3 is 16 amino acids. V gene TRBV4-3 combines with J gene TRBJ2-1; D might be TRBD1 (6 bases). Material: peripheral blood. The clonotype was recovered from a man aged 30-40 years with active or convalescent COVID-19. This CDR3 is CASSQVVGAGYNEQFF. DNA for the CDR3: TGCGCCAGCAGCCAAGTAGTGGGGGCGGGTTACAATGAGCAGTTCTTC.